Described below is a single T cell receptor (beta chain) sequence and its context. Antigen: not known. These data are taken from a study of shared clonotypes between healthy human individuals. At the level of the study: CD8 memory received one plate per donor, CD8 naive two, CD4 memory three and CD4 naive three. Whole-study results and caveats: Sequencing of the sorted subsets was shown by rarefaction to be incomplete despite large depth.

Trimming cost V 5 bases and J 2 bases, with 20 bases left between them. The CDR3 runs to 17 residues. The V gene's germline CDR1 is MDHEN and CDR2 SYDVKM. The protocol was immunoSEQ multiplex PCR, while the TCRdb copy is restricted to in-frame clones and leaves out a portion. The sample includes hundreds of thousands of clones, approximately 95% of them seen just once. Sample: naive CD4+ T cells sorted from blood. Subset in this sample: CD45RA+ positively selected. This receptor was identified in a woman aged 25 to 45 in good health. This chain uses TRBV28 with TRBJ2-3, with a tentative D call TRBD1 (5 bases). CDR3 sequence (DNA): TGTGCCAGCAGTGGGGCCCCAGGGCTAGATAACACAGATACGCAGTATTTT. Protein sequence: CASSGAPGLDNTDTQYF.